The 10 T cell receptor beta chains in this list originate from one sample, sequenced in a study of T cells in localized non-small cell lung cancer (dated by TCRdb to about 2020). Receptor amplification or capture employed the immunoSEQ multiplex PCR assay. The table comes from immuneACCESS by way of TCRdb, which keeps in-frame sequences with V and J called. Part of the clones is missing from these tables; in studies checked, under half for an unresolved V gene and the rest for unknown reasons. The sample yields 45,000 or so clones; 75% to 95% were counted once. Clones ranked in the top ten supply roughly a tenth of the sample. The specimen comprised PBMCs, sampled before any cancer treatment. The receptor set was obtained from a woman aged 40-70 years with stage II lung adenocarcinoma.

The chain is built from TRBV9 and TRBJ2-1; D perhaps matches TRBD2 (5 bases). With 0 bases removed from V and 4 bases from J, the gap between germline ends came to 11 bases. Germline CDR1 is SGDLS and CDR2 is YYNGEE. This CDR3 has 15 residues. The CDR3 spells CASSVVAGQYNEQFF. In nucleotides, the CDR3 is TGTGCCAGCAGCGTAGTGGCGGGTCAGTACAATGAGCAGTTCTTC.

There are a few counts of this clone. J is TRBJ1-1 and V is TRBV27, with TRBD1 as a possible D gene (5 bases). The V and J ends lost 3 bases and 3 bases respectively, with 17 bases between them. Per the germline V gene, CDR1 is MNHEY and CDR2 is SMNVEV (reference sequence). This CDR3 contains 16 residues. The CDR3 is CASSLRGTGSDTEAFF. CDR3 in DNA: TGTGCCAGCAGTTTGAGGGGCACCGGGTCGGACACTGAAGCTTTCTTT.

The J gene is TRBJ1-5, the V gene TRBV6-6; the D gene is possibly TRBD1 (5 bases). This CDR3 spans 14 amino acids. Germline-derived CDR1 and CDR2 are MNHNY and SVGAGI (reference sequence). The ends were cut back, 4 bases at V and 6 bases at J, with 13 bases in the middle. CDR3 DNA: TGTGCCAGCAGTTCCAGGGAAGTAGGTCAGCCCCAGCATTTT. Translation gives CASSSREVGQPQHF.

The CDR3 protein is CASSQVQANEKLFF. CDR3 coding DNA: TGCGCCAGCAGCCAAGTGCAGGCGAATGAAAAACTGTTTTTT. The chain recombines TRBV4-1 with TRBJ1-4; unclear D gene. Deletions cut 1 base from V and 5 bases from J, with 8 bases between. Germline assignment: CDR1 MGHRA and CDR2 YSYEKL. This CDR3 contains 14 residues.

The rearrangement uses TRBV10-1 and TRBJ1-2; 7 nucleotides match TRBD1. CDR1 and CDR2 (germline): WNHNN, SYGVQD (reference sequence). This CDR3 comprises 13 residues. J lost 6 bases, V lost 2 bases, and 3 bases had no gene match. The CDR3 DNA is TGCGCCAGCAGTGAGAGGGGGCTTAATGGCTACACCTTC. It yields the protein CASSERGLNGYTF.

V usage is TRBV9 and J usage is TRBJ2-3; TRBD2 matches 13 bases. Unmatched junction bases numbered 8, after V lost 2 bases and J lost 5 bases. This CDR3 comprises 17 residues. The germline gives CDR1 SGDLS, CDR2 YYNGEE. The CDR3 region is CASSVPTSGREIDTQYF. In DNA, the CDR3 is TGTGCCAGCAGCGTTCCCACTAGCGGGAGGGAGATAGATACGCAGTATTTT.

This CDR3 is CASTRDPNTGELFF. The CDR3 region has the DNA TGTGCCAGCACCCGAGATCCAAACACCGGGGAGCTGTTTTTT. The chain links TRBV6-5 to TRBJ2-2; no firm D call. CDR1 MNHEY and CDR2 SVGAGI come from the germline V gene. CDR3 size: 14 residues. V was trimmed by 7 bases and J by 2 bases, leaving 11 bases between them.

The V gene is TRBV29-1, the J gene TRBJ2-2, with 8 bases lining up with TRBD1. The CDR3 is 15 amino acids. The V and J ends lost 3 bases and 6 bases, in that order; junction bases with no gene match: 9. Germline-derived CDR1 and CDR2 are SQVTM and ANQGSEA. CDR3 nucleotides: TGCAGCGTTGAGGAGATGGACAGGGAGGCCGGGGAGCTGTTTTTT. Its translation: CSVEEMDREAGELFF.

The CDR3 loop is CSGGGAASYGYTF. In nucleotides, the CDR3 is TGCAGCGGAGGGGGGGCCGCGAGCTATGGCTACACCTTC. V gene TRBV29-1 combines with J gene TRBJ1-2; D might be TRBD1 (6 bases). This CDR3 is 13 amino acids long. V lost 7 bases, J lost 4 bases, and 16 bases lay in between. The germline CDR1 and CDR2 sequences are SQVTM and ANQGSEA.

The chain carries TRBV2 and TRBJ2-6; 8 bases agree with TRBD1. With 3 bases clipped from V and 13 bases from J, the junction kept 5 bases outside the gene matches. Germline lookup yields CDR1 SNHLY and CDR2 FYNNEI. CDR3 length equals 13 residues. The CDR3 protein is CASSEGQAVVLTF. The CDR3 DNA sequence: TGTGCCAGCAGTGAGGGACAGGCTGTTGTCCTGACTTTC.